This T cell receptor beta chain was retrieved from a study of OX40 agonist ivuxolimab in advanced cancers. About the research overall: The eligibility criteria allowed prior anti-PD-1, anti-PD-L1 or anti-CTLA-4 therapy, and about 40% had some. One hepatocellular carcinoma and a couple of cutaneous melanoma patients partially responded.

TCRdb keeps only in-frame clones here, not all; method: immunoSEQ multiplex PCR. The top ten clones hold about 5.7% of a sample with under 85,000 clones, under 80% of them seen once. For this clone: What it recognizes is unknown.

Regarding the study as a whole: Doses of 0.1 to 3.0 mg/kg were accompanied by clonal expansion of CD4+ and CD8+ blood T cells by week 6. The mean number of expanded clones was higher in CD8+ T cells than in CD4+.

The CDR3 loop spans 18 amino acids. V lost 5 bases and J lost 5; bases outside the gene matches: 12. From germline, CDR1 is SGHTA and CDR2 FQGNSA. Source: CD4+ or CD8+ T cells sorted from blood, taken in a trial of the OX40 agonist ivuxolimab. The chain links TRBV7-2 to TRBJ2-5; TRBD2 matches 15 bases. This clonotype was sampled from an adult with an advanced solid tumor such as melanoma, head and neck, liver or kidney cancer. The CDR3 sequence: CASSPWTSGGAKGETQYF. The DNA for the CDR3 is TGTGCCAGCAGCCCGTGGACTAGCGGGGGGGCCAAAGGGGAGACCCAGTACTTC.